The subject of this entry is one T cell receptor beta chain. The CDR3 consists of 17 residues. Germline V CDR1 and CDR2: KGHSH, LQKENI. V lost 2 bases and J 2 bases, leaving 16 bases between the germline ends. This sample is drawn from a study of blood T cell repertoires in COVID-19. In the authors' workflow: Counts of nucleated cells, estimated from reference gene primer amplification, were obtained. Assay used: immunoSEQ multiplex PCR; TCRdb lists only in-frame clones, some missing. That table gives V, J and clone size, and the DNA gave D and trimming. Of tens of thousands of clones listed, roughly nine tenths are singletons.

The chain employs TRBV18 and TRBJ2-4; TRBD1 might be the D (6 bases). The sequencing sample was made of peripheral blood. This receptor was obtained from a human donor in a cohort sampled during active COVID-19. CDR3 sequence: CASSPNRMRGTKNIQYF. The CDR3 coding sequence is TGTGCCAGCTCACCAAACAGAATGAGGGGGACCAAAAACATTCAGTACTTC.